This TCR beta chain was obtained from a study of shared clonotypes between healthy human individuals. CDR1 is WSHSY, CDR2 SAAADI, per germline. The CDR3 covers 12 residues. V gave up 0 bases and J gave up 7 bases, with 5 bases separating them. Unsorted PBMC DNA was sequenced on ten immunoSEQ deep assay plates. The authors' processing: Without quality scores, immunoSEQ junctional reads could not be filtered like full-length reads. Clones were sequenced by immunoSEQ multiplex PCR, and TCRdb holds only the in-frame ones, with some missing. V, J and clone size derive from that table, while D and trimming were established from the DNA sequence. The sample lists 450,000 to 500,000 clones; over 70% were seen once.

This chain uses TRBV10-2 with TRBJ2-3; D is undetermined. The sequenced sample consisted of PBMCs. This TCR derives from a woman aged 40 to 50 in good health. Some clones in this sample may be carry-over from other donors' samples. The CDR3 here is CASSESQNTQYF. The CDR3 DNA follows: TGCGCCAGCAGTGAGTCCCAGAATACGCAGTATTTT.